This T cell receptor beta chain was sequenced in a study of cytomegalovirus exposure and HLA in healthy donors. Study conclusions and caveats: Earlier findings revealed that most TCR beta V segments proved productive either about 90% or about 30% of the time.

PCR employed 60 Vbeta and 13 Jbeta primers. Some clones are missing from TCRdb's copy, which holds only in-frame ones; the method was immunoSEQ multiplex PCR. This table has over 200,000 clones, about 70% appearing once. The V end lost 0 bases, the J end lost 9 bases, and 6 bases lay between the germline ends. CDR1 MNHEY and CDR2 SVGAGI come from the germline V gene. This CDR3 contains 13 residues. In regard to this clone: The antigen is unknown.

The sequenced material came from PBMCs. J is TRBJ1-6 and V is TRBV6-5; D possibly corresponds to TRBD1 (5 bases). The receptor comes from a man aged 40-50 years in good health and CMV-seropositive. The CDR3: CASSYSQGSPLHF. The CDR3 DNA reads TGTGCCAGCAGTTACTCTCAGGGTTCACCCCTCCACTTT.